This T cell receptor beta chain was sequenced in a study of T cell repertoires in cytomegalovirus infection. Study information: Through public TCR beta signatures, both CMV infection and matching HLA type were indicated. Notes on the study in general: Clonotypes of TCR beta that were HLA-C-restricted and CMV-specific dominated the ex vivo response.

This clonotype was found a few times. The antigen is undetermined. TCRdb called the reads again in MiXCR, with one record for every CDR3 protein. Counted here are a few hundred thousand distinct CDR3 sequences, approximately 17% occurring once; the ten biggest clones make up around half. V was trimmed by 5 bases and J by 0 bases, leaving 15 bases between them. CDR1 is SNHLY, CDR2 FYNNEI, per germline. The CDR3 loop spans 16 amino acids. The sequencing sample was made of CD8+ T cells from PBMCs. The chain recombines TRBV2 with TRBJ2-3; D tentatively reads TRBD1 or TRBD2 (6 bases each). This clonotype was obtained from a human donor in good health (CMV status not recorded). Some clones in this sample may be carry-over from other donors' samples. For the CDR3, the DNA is TGTGCCAGCAGTCTACCGTCCGGGGGCAGCACAGATACGCAGTATTTT. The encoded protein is CASSLPSGGSTDTQYF.